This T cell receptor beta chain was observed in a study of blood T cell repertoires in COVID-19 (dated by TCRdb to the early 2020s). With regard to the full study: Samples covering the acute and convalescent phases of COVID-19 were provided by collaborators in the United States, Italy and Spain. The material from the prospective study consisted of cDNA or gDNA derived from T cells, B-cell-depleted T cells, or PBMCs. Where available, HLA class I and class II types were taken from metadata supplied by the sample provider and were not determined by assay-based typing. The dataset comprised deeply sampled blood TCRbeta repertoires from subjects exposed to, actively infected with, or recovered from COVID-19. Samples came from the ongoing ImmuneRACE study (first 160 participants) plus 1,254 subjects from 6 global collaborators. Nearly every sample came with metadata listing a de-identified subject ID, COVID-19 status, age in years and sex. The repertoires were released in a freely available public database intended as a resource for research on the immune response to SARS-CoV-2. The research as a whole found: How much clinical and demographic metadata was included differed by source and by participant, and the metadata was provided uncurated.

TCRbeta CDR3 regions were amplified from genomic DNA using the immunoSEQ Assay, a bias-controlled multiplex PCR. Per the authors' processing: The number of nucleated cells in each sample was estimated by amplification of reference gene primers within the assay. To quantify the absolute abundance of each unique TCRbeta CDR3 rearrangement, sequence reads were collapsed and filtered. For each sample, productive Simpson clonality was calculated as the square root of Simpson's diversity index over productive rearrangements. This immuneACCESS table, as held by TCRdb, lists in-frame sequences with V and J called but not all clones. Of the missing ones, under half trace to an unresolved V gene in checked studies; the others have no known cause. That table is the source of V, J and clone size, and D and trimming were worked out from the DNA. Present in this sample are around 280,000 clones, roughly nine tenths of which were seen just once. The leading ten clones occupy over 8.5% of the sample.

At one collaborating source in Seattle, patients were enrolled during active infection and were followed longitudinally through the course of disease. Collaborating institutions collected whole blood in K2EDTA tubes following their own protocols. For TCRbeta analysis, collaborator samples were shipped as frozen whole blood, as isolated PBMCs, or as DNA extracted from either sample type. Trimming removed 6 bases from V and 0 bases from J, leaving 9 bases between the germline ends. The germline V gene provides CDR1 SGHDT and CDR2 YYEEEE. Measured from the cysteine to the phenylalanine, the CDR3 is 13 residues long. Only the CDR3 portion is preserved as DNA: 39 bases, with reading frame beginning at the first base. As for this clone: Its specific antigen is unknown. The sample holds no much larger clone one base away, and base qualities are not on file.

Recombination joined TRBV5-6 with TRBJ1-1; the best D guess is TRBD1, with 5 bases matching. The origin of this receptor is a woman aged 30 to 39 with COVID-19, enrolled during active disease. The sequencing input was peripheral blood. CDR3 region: CASKEGMNTEAFF. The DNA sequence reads TGTGCCAGCAAGGAGGGGATGAACACTGAAGCTTTCTTT.